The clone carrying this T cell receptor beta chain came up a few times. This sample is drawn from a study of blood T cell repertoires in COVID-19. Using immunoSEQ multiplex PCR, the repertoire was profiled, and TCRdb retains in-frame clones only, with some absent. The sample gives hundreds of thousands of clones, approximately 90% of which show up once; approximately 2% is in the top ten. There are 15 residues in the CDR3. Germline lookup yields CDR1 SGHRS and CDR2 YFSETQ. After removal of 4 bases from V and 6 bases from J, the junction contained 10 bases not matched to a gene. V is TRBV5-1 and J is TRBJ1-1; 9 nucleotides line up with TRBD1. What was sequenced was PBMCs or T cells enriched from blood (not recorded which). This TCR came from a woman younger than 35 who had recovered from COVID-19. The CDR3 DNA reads TGCGCCAGCAGCCTCCCGGATCGACAGGGGGCTGAAGCTTTCTTT. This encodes CASSLPDRQGAEAFF.